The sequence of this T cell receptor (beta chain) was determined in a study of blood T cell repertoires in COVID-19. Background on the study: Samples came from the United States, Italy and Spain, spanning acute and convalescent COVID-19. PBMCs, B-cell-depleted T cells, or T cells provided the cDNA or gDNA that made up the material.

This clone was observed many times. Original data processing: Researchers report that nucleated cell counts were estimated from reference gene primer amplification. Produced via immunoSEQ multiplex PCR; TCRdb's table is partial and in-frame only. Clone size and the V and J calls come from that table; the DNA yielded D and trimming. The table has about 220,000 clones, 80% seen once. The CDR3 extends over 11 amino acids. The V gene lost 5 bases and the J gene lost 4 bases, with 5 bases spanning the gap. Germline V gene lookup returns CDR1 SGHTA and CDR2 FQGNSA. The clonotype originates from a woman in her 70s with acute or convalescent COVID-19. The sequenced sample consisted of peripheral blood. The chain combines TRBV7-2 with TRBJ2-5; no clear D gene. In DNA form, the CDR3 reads TGTGCCAGCAGCCCTCGAGAGACCCAGTACTTC. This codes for CASSPRETQYF.